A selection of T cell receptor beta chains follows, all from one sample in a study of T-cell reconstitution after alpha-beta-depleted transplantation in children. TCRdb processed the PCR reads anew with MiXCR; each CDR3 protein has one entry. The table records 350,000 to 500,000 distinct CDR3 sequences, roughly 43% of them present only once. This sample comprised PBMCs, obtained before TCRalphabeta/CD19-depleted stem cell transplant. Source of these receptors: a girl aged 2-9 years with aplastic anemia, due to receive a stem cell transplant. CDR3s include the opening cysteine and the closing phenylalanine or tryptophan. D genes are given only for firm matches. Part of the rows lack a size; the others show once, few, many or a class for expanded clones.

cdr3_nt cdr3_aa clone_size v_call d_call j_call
TGCGCCAGCAGCTTTTCGGACACAGCCTACGAGCAGTACTTC CASSFSDTAYEQYF NA TRBV5-1 NA TRBJ2-7
TGTGCCAGCAACTTACTGGGGGTGAAGAAAGAGACCCAGTACTTC CASNLLGVKKETQYF NA TRBV6-2/TRBV6-3 NA TRBJ2-5
TGCAGTGCCATTCCACATGAGCAGTTCTTC CSAIPHEQFF NA TRBV20-1 NA TRBJ2-1
TGTGCCGGAGGAGGGGACGCGTCGTCTGGAAACACCATATATTTT CAGGGDASSGNTIYF many TRBV7-2 NA TRBJ1-3
TGCGCCAGCAGCACCAAGACAGGGAAGGGCACTGAAGCTTTCTTT CASSTKTGKGTEAFF NA TRBV5-1 TRBD1 TRBJ1-1
TGTGCCAGCAGCCCTGTAGGGACTAGTACCTACGAGCAGTACTTC CASSPVGTSTYEQYF NA TRBV28 TRBD2 TRBJ2-7
TGTGCCAGCAGCTATAGGGGGGGTGTGGGGGCCAAGAATGAGCAGTTCTTC CASSYRGGVGAKNEQFF few TRBV7-2 NA TRBJ2-1
TGTGCCAGCAGCCAAACGCCGCGGGGGCTGTTTTTT CASSQTPRGLFF NA TRBV3-1 NA TRBJ1-4
TGCAGTGCCACCAGCTTACGGGAGGGCCTAAAAGAGACCCAGTACTTC CSATSLREGLKETQYF NA TRBV20-1 TRBD2 TRBJ2-5
TGCGCCAGCAGCTTTGGGACAGGGATCTCCACCGGGGAGCTGTTTTTT CASSFGTGISTGELFF few TRBV5-1 TRBD1 TRBJ2-2
TGTGCCAGCAACCCTCGGGGAATTCAAGAGACCCAGTACTTC CASNPRGIQETQYF NA TRBV18 NA TRBJ2-5
TGCGCCAGCAGCTTGGATGGGGCGGGGGGGGCCAACGTCCTGACTTTC CASSLDGAGGANVLTF NA TRBV5-1 NA TRBJ2-6
TGTGCCAGCAGTTATACGGGCTACGAGCAGTACTTC CASSYTGYEQYF few TRBV12-3/TRBV12-4 NA TRBJ2-7
TGCAGTGCTTTAACCCCAGGTGTTTGGTCCGGGGAGCTGTTTTTT CSALTPGVWSGELFF NA TRBV20-1 NA TRBJ2-2
TGCAGTGCTAGACCATCATCAGGGGCCGGCACAGATACGCAGTATTTT CSARPSSGAGTDTQYF NA TRBV20-1 NA TRBJ2-3
TGTGCCATCAGTGAGACTAGCGGGGAGGGCGATGAGCAGTTCTTC CAISETSGEGDEQFF NA TRBV10-3 TRBD2 TRBJ2-1
TGTGCCAGCAGTCTACGACAGAGGGAGACCCAGTACTTC CASSLRQRETQYF NA TRBV6-6 NA TRBJ2-5
TGTGCCAGCAGCTCCGGTGTGTACCAAGAGACCCAGTACTTC CASSSGVYQETQYF NA TRBV7-9 NA TRBJ2-5
TGCAGTGCTAGAGATCCGAGCGGGGGGGCCCTCGAGCAGTACTTC CSARDPSGGALEQYF NA TRBV20-1 TRBD2 TRBJ2-7
TGTGCCAGCAGCTCCTCCAACAATGAGCAGTTCTTC CASSSSNNEQFF many TRBV7-9 NA TRBJ2-1
TGTGCCAGCAGTCCCCAAGCGGGATTTACCGGGGAGCTGTTTTTT CASSPQAGFTGELFF few TRBV12-3/TRBV12-4 TRBD2 TRBJ2-2
TGTGCCAGCAGCCAAGATCCCCCAGGGGAGGAGACTAATGAAAAACTGTTTTTT CASSQDPPGEETNEKLFF few TRBV4-2 NA TRBJ1-4
TGTGCCACCAGTGACGTGAACGGGACTAGTAGGACCCATGAGCAGTTCTTC CATSDVNGTSRTHEQFF many TRBV24-1 TRBD2 TRBJ2-1
TGCAGCGTCCTACAGAACACCGGGGAGCTGTTTTTT CSVLQNTGELFF NA TRBV29-1 NA TRBJ2-2
TGCAGTGCTAGACCGCGGGGGGGGCCCACAGATACGCAGTATTTT CSARPRGGPTDTQYF few TRBV20-1 TRBD2 TRBJ2-3
TGCGCCAGCAGACGCGGACCGATTGCAACTAATGAAAAACTGTTTTTT CASRRGPIATNEKLFF once TRBV4-1 NA TRBJ1-4
TGCAGTGCTCGCAGGGGGCGTATGGGCGAGACCCAGTACTTC CSARRGRMGETQYF many TRBV20-1 TRBD1 TRBJ2-5
TGTGCCAGCAGTGAGAGGCAGGGTTCCATCGTCCTGACTTTC CASSERQGSIVLTF few TRBV2 NA TRBJ2-6
TGCAGTGCTAGCAGGGCTAACTATGGCTACACCTTC CSASRANYGYTF many TRBV20-1 NA TRBJ1-2
TGCAGTGCTCCTTTGTGGGGGCCGACGTCCGAGCAGTACTTC CSAPLWGPTSEQYF many TRBV20-1 NA TRBJ2-7